The clone carrying this T cell receptor beta chain appeared a few times. The table came from immunoSEQ multiplex PCR; TCRdb's copy has only in-frame clones and leaves some out. The table lists tens of thousands of clones, over 90% of them singletons. These data are taken from a study of B cell selection in AIRE deficiency. The germline CDR1 and CDR2 sequences are SGHRS and YFSETQ. The ends were cut back, 4 bases at V and 2 bases at J, with 19 bases in the middle. This CDR3 spans 16 amino acids. Regulatory T cells were sorted as CD4+CD25hiCD127low/negative cells. Sequencing was carried out using CD4+CD25+ Tregs sorted from PBMCs. This clonotype originated in a human donor in good health. The chain recombines TRBV5-1 with TRBJ2-7; D perhaps matches TRBD1 (6 bases). CDR3 DNA: TGCGCCAGCAGCGACAAACAGGGTCGCGCCACCTACGAGCAGTACTTC. Translating it yields CASSDKQGRATYEQYF.